A selection of T cell receptor beta chains follows, all from one sample in a study of control samples from healthy donors and cancer patients. Clones were sequenced by immunoSEQ multiplex PCR, and TCRdb holds only the in-frame ones, with some missing. The profile shows approximately 70,000 clones, about 88% of them singletons. Sequencing input: blood. These receptors came from a woman aged 50 to 60 in good health. CDR3s include the opening cysteine and the closing phenylalanine or tryptophan. Each record gives: D gene, clone size, V gene, J gene, CDR3 protein, CDR3 DNA. A D gene is named only where the DNA matches it firmly. Rows may omit the clone size; those that give it use once, few, many or a size class.

d_gene: TRBD1; abundance: -; v_gene: TRBV6-5; j_gene: TRBJ2-1; CDR3aa: CASTPGQGVNEQFF; CDR3nt: TGTGCCAGCACACCGGGACAGGGGGTCAATGAGCAGTTCTTC
d_gene: -; abundance: -; v_gene: TRBV5-1; j_gene: TRBJ2-3; CDR3aa: CASTLGGGTDTQYF; CDR3nt: TGCGCCAGCACTTTGGGGGGAGGCACAGATACGCAGTATTTT
d_gene: TRBD1; abundance: few; v_gene: TRBV10-2; j_gene: TRBJ1-1; CDR3aa: CASRLAAGGVTEAFF; CDR3nt: TGCGCCAGCAGACTCGCAGCAGGGGGCGTAACTGAAGCTTTCTTT
d_gene: TRBD2; abundance: once; v_gene: TRBV19; j_gene: TRBJ2-7; CDR3aa: CASSIEAGGYEQYF; CDR3nt: TGTGCCAGTAGTATAGAAGCGGGAGGCTACGAGCAGTACTTC
d_gene: -; abundance: once; v_gene: TRBV5-1; j_gene: TRBJ2-5; CDR3aa: CASSGTGRGGETQYF; CDR3nt: TGCGCCAGCAGCGGAACAGGGAGGGGGGGAGAGACCCAGTACTTC
d_gene: -; abundance: once; v_gene: TRBV6-6; j_gene: TRBJ1-4; CDR3aa: CASKTVSRNEKLFF; CDR3nt: TGTGCCAGCAAGACCGTTTCCCGTAATGAAAAACTGTTTTTT
d_gene: -; abundance: -; v_gene: TRBV4-1; j_gene: TRBJ2-7; CDR3aa: CASSQEAGLSSYEQYF; CDR3nt: TGCGCCAGCAGCCAAGAGGCAGGTCTAAGCTCCTACGAGCAGTACTTC
d_gene: TRBD2; abundance: -; v_gene: TRBV10-3; j_gene: TRBJ2-7; CDR3aa: CAIRRTSGEYEQYF; CDR3nt: TGTGCCATCAGGAGGACTAGCGGAGAATACGAGCAGTACTTC
d_gene: TRBD2; abundance: -; v_gene: TRBV10-2; j_gene: TRBJ2-3; CDR3aa: CASGSSGEKDTQYF; CDR3nt: TGCGCCAGCGGGTCTAGCGGAGAGAAAGATACGCAGTATTTT
d_gene: -; abundance: -; v_gene: TRBV5-1; j_gene: TRBJ2-3; CDR3aa: CASSLEVGVEDTQYF; CDR3nt: TGCGCCAGCAGCTTGGAAGTGGGAGTGGAAGATACGCAGTATTTT
d_gene: -; abundance: -; v_gene: TRBV20-1; j_gene: TRBJ1-1; CDR3aa: CSASRDAEAFF; CDR3nt: TGCAGTGCTTCCAGAGACGCTGAAGCTTTCTTT
d_gene: -; abundance: few; v_gene: TRBV28; j_gene: TRBJ2-7; CDR3aa: CASTSLTLGEQYF; CDR3nt: TGTGCCAGCACGTCCCTCACTCTTGGCGAGCAGTACTTC
d_gene: TRBD1; abundance: -; v_gene: TRBV18; j_gene: TRBJ2-7; CDR3aa: CASSSSSWTGGFYEQYF; CDR3nt: TGTGCCAGCTCATCTTCCTCGTGGACAGGGGGCTTCTACGAGCAGTACTTC
d_gene: -; abundance: -; v_gene: TRBV14; j_gene: TRBJ2-6; CDR3aa: CASSQDPRGNVLTF; CDR3nt: TGTGCCAGCAGCCAAGATCCCCGTGGCAACGTCCTGACTTTC
d_gene: -; abundance: once; v_gene: TRBV6-1; j_gene: TRBJ1-2; CDR3aa: CASSENLGAGGYTF; CDR3nt: TGTGCCAGCAGTGAAAATCTAGGAGCGGGTGGCTACACCTTC
d_gene: -; abundance: -; v_gene: TRBV14; j_gene: TRBJ1-2; CDR3aa: CASSPRDPIRHTF; CDR3nt: TGTGCCAGCAGCCCCAGGGACCCCATTCGCCACACCTTC
d_gene: -; abundance: -; v_gene: TRBV23-1; j_gene: TRBJ1-5; CDR3aa: CASSQSGGEGSNQPQHF; CDR3nt: TGCGCCAGCAGTCAATCGGGAGGGGAGGGTAGCAATCAGCCCCAGCATTTT
d_gene: TRBD2; abundance: -; v_gene: TRBV7-9; j_gene: TRBJ2-1; CDR3aa: CASSETSPHNEQFF; CDR3nt: TGTGCCAGCAGCGAGACTAGCCCCCACAATGAGCAGTTCTTC
d_gene: TRBD1; abundance: -; v_gene: TRBV6-5; j_gene: TRBJ1-5; CDR3aa: CASRQGSNQPQHF; CDR3nt: TGTGCCAGTCGACAGGGGAGCAATCAGCCCCAGCATTTT
d_gene: -; abundance: -; v_gene: TRBV19; j_gene: TRBJ2-1; CDR3aa: CASSDTRNEQFF; CDR3nt: TGTGCCAGTAGTGACACTAGAAATGAGCAGTTCTTC
d_gene: -; abundance: -; v_gene: TRBV27; j_gene: TRBJ2-1; CDR3aa: CASSLFAGKQFF; CDR3nt: TGTGCCAGCAGTTTATTTGCGGGAAAGCAGTTCTTC
d_gene: -; abundance: once; v_gene: TRBV28; j_gene: TRBJ2-1; CDR3aa: CASHPQGSSYNEQFF; CDR3nt: TGTGCCAGCCACCCGCAGGGGAGCTCCTACAATGAGCAGTTCTTC
d_gene: -; abundance: -; v_gene: TRBV19; j_gene: TRBJ2-3; CDR3aa: CASSREFSTDTQYF; CDR3nt: TGTGCCAGTAGTCGGGAGTTTAGCACAGATACGCAGTATTTT
d_gene: TRBD2; abundance: -; v_gene: TRBV7-9; j_gene: TRBJ2-5; CDR3aa: CASSPTPDSGSYQETQYF; CDR3nt: TGTGCCAGCAGCCCGACCCCGGATAGCGGGAGCTACCAAGAGACCCAGTACTTC